These 17 T cell receptor beta chains were sequenced from one sample in a study of CD8+CD57+ T cells in acquired aplastic anemia. The sequenced patients had an expansion of CD8+CD57+ cells seen by flow cytometry. Genomic DNA served as template for TCR beta VDJ and CDR3 profiling. TCRdb used MiXCR to reprocess the reads, holding one entry per CDR3 protein. Of tens of thousands of distinct CDR3 sequences in the sample, about 60% are singletons; the top ten hold 45% to 75%. Input material: sorted CD4+, CD8+, or CD8+CD57+ T cells (not recorded which) from PBMCs. These receptors were collected from a human donor with aplastic anemia.

This clonotype showed up just a few times. One base away lies a much larger clone, so this may be a sequencing read error. V usage is TRBV9 and J usage is TRBJ2-3; 9 bases fit TRBD2. This CDR3 contains 15 residues. Germline V gene sequence: CDR1 SGDLS, CDR2 YYNGEE. The CDR3 region is CASSVSGGVSDTPYF. The CDR3 DNA is TGTGCCAGCAGCGTTAGCGGGGGCGTCTCAGATACGCCGTATTTT.

V gene TRBV25-1 combines with J gene TRBJ2-2; 7 bases fit TRBD2. This CDR3 has 17 residues. V trimming: 4 bases; J trimming: 3 bases; junction bases outside the gene matches: 11. Germline lookup yields CDR1 MGHDK and CDR2 SYGVNS. The CDR3 loop reads CASSATTSLGYTGELFF. In DNA, the CDR3 is TGTGCCAGCAGTGCAACGACTAGCTTGGGGTACACCGGGGAGCTGTTTTTT. The variable domain in full, completed from reference TRBV25-1 and TRBJ2-2, reads EADIYQTPRYLVIGTGKKITLECSQTMGHDKMYWYQQDPGMELHLIHYSYGVNSTEKGDLSSESTVSRIRTEHFPLTLESARPSHTSQYLCASSATTSLGYTGELFFGEGSRLTVL.

This clonotype has a count of ten or more. The chain combines TRBV6-1 with TRBJ1-6; D perhaps matches TRBD1 (6 bases). Germline V CDR1 and CDR2: MNHNS, SASEGT. This CDR3 contains 16 residues. Trimming removed 3 bases from V and 4 bases from J, with 13 bases in between. The CDR3 region is CASSDTGRRYNSPLHF. CDR3 bases: TGTGCCAGCAGTGATACAGGGAGGCGGTATAATTCACCCCTCCACTTT.

J is TRBJ1-1 and V is TRBV12-3 or TRBV12-4; D is ambiguous. V was pared by 4 bases and J by 8 bases, with 11 bases between. The CDR3 extends over 12 amino acids. CDR3 amino acids: CASSYSESEAFF. The CDR3 bases are TGTGCCAGCAGTTACTCGGAGTCCGAAGCTTTCTTT.

In the case of this clonotype: The junction shows a germline mismatch at one end, possibly a read error. The genes are TRBV15 and TRBJ2-7, with D perhaps matching TRBD1 or TRBD2 (5 bases each). The CDR3 has 12 residues. The germline V gene has CDR1 LNHNV and CDR2 YYDKDF (reference sequence). CDR3 sequence: CATSRDLGDHVF. CDR3 DNA: TGTGCCACCAGCAGAGATCTAGGGGACCATGTCTTC.

This clonotype appeared a few times. The chain employs TRBV7-9 and TRBJ2-7; D gene unclear. Germline values: CDR1 SEHNR, CDR2 FQNEAQ (reference sequence). There are 11 residues in the CDR3. V was shortened by 4 bases and J by 6 bases, with 7 bases between the two germline ends. The CDR3 DNA is TGTGCCAGCAGCTGGTTATCCGAGCAGTACTTC. Its protein is CASSWLSEQYF.

This chain connects TRBV7-3 to TRBJ2-7; possibly TRBD1 for D (6 bases). Trimming pared 0 bases from V and 2 bases from J, leaving 20 bases between. CDR1 and CDR2 (germline): SGHTA, FQGTGA. The CDR3 length is 18 residues. The CDR3 DNA reads TGTGCCAGCAGCTTAACGTCCGGGACACCAGACGTAGCCTACGAGCAGTACTTC. Translating it yields CASSLTSGTPDVAYEQYF.

V and J are TRBV19 and TRBJ1-3; 8 nucleotides align to TRBD1. V gave up 9 bases and J gave up 0 bases; unmatched junction bases: 1. Germline V CDR1 and CDR2: LNHDA, SQIVND (reference sequence). The CDR3 runs 13 residues. DNA of the CDR3: TGTGCCAGCGGACAGGGCTCTGGAAACACCATATATTTT. The encoded protein is CASGQGSGNTIYF.

With regard to this clonotype: One end of the junction is discordant with germline, which a read error may explain. The genes are TRBV6-1 and TRBJ2-7; 7 bases agree with TRBD1. The CDR3 consists of 15 residues. Per germline, CDR1 MNHNS and CDR2 SASEGT. The CDR3 DNA sequence: TGTGCCAGCAGTGACGAGGCGGACAGGCCCTACGAGCATTACTTC. Protein product: CASSDEADRPYEHYF.

The V and J genes are TRBV19 and TRBJ1-5; D is possibly TRBD1 (5 bases). CDR1 and CDR2 (germline): LNHDA, SQIVND (reference sequence). Trimming removed 2 bases at V and 2 bases at J, with 7 bases between. The CDR3 runs to 14 residues. CDR3 region: CASSIRGGNQPQHF. CDR3 bases: TGTGCCAGTAGTATAAGGGGAGGCAATCAGCCCCAGCATTTT.

This clonotype was counted ten times or more. The V and J genes are TRBV7-3 and TRBJ2-3, with a possible D match to TRBD2 (7 bases). With 1 base removed from V and 6 bases from J, the gap between germline ends came to 14 bases. In germline, CDR1 is SGHTA, CDR2 FQGTGA. This CDR3 has 15 amino acids. CDR3 coding DNA: TGTGCCAGCAGCTTAAGTGGGGGGGCCCTGGATACGCAGTATTTT. This translates into CASSLSGGALDTQYF. The whole variable domain, remainder taken from reference TRBV7-3 and TRBJ2-3, is GAGVSQTPSNKVTEKGKYVELRCDPISGHTALYWYRQSLGQGPEFLIYFQGTGAADDSGLPNDRFFAVRPEGSVSTLKIQRTERGDSAVYLCASSLSGGALDTQYFGPGTRLTVL.

The chain couples TRBV19 to TRBJ2-1; D unclear. The CDR3 covers 15 residues. Germline CDR1 and CDR2: LNHDA and SQIVND (reference sequence). Trimming cost V 5 bases and J 2 bases, with 13 bases left between them. The CDR3 DNA follows: TGTGCCAGTAGTCTTACCTTCGAGCCCTACAATGAGCAGTTCTTC. Protein: CASSLTFEPYNEQFF.

This clonotype was recorded a few times. J is TRBJ2-4 and V is TRBV13; 11 bases agree with TRBD2. The CDR3 sequence is 16 residues long. V trimming: 5 bases; J trimming: 6 bases; junction bases outside the gene matches: 9. Per germline, CDR1 PRHDT and CDR2 FYEKMQ (reference sequence). The CDR3 coding sequence is TGTGCCAGCAGCCTAACCCTAGCGGGGGGCCCAAACATTCAGTACTTC. Protein product: CASSLTLAGGPNIQYF.

This clonotype was picked up many times. The chain carries TRBV9 and TRBJ1-1; D gene uncertain. CDR1 is SGDLS and CDR2 is YYNGEE in the germline V gene. This CDR3 contains 16 residues. V lost 4 bases and J 3 bases, leaving 19 bases between the germline ends. The CDR3 sequence: CASSIARGYRDTEAFF. CDR3 nucleotides: TGTGCCAGCAGCATAGCCCGGGGATATAGGGACACTGAAGCTTTCTTT.

The chain combines TRBV19 with TRBJ2-2; D unresolved. This CDR3 has 12 residues. Germline V CDR1 and CDR2: LNHDA, SQIVND (reference sequence). Trimming pared 8 bases from V and 7 bases from J, leaving 11 bases between. The CDR3 loop reads CASGLGDGELFF. In nucleotides, the CDR3 is TGTGCCAGTGGGTTGGGCGACGGGGAGCTGTTTTTT.

The genes are TRBV6-5 and TRBJ1-6, with TRBD1 as a possible D gene (6 bases). CDR3 length: 15 residues. Germline lookup yields CDR1 MNHEY and CDR2 SVGAGI. V dropped 0 bases and J dropped 7 bases, with 10 bases sitting between them. CDR3 region: CASSYSRRGNSPLHF. CDR3 bases: TGTGCCAGCAGTTACTCGAGAAGGGGGAATTCACCCCTCCACTTT.

In DNA, the CDR3 is TGTGCCAGCAGTGAAGCAGGGTCCCTTTCCTACGAGCAGTACTTC. Protein product: CASSEAGSLSYEQYF. The chain is built from TRBV25-1 and TRBJ2-5; possibly TRBD1 for D (5 bases). The DNA matches TRBJ2-7 better at its end, which makes the J call doubtful. CDR1 and CDR2 (germline): MGHDK, SYGVNS. The length of the CDR3 is 15 residues.